This TCR beta chain appears in the sequencing data of a study of human T cells and chemical hapten exposure (dated by TCRdb to about 2021). For context, the study as a whole: For sensitization, 2% DPC in acetone was applied to an approximately 2 cm by approximately 2 cm area of upper inner arm skin. Patients additionally received weekly therapeutic DPC doses to the scalp throughout the roughly 25-week study period. Patch testing was done on the upper back using Finn chambers containing 0.01% DPC, and results were scored after 6 days according to International Contact Dermatitis Research Group standards. The patient cohort, mostly female, included alopecia areata with under or over 50% scalp involvement, alopecia totalis and alopecia universalis. Libraries were pooled for sequencing, and variation in per-sample TCR yields was attributed mainly to small differences in library volumes within the pool. In alopecia patients, the study followed how the peripheral blood TCR repertoire changed in vivo over primary and secondary sensitization to diphenylcyclopropenone (DPC), a hapten. Blood samples were taken from patients before sensitization (week 0) and at 2, 6 and about 24 weeks after DPC sensitization. About 29 alopecia patients gave blood for TCR sequencing at one to four time points (pre-sensitization, 2, 6 and 24 weeks).

Sample time point, as interpreted from the label and publication: pre-sensitization, week 0. The treatment or condition tag for this specimen amounts to: therapeutic diphenylcyclopropenone sensitization with weekly scalp DPC. At every patch-test visit, the blood draw took place before the patch test was put on. Patients were eligible if aged 18 to 70, diagnosed with alopecia and judged suitable for DPC therapy, and pregnant patients were excluded. Unfractionated whole blood was collected in Tempus Blood RNA tubes, and total RNA was extracted from that blood. The method was RACE. For sequencing, a NextSeq 500 was employed. Library preparation attached unique molecular identifiers to individual cDNA molecules for quantitative, reproducible TCR counting. From each blood RNA sample, both TCR alpha and TCR beta chains were sequenced. Processing in the source paper ran as follows. Samples had a median of roughly 91,000 TCRs, with a range from roughly 23,224 to 750,000. V, J and CDR3 annotation of the TCR reads was carried out using the Decombinator software suite. To make PS versus PT1 abundance plots, every sample was subsampled to the same number of TCRs (28,000). Expanded TCRs were defined as absent before sensitization and observed at least eight times at the 2-week time point. Clones were called with MiXCR by TCRdb after fastp trimmed the public reads at Q25, and only in-frame beta chains were retained. Under each unique CDR3 protein, matching rows form one entry showing the most common genes and DNA. TCRdb's processing, not the authors', yielded these V and J calls. Present in this sample are about 85,000 distinct CDR3 sequences, 8.5% to 9% of which were seen just once. The ten largest make up approximately 2.4% of the sample.

Broad study findings and their caveats: The number of PT1 expanded TCRs positively correlated with patch test score, significant at thresholds 8, 16 and 32 but not 4. After repeated subsampling, changes were observed in the strength of the expansion versus patch-test correlation and in the threshold at which the correlation became significant. Because all patients had alopecia, a presumed autoimmune disease, the immune response of the patients might differ from that of healthy individuals. The number of TCRs above 1 in 1000 frequency did not change with DPC sensitization; there was no evidence of global repertoire structure alterations. Expanded TCRs formed significantly more large CDR3 similarity clusters than pre-sensitization or healthy control sets, consistent with antigen-driven responses.

Remarks on this clonotype: No cognate antigen has been identified for it. Base quality data are lacking; no much larger clone is found one base away.

The sequencing here drew on whole blood, taken in connection with sensitization to the hapten diphenylcyclopropenone (DPC). The TCR sequence derives from a man aged 40-50 years with alopecia areata. Some clones in this sample may be carry-over from other donors' samples.

The CDR3 here reads CASSTGVAGARQTQYF. The DNA reads as follows: TGTGCCAGCAGTACCGGGGTAGCGGGAGCAAGACAGACCCAGTACTTC. The rearrangement combines TRBV12-3 or TRBV12-4 with TRBJ2-5; the junction holds 9 bases that match TRBD2. Clipping removes 5 bases from V and 6 bases from J, with 13 as the unmatched junction base count. The CDR3 measures 16 amino acids from cysteine to phenylalanine. Of the read, only the CDR3 DNA is kept; its 48 bases are in frame from base 1.